This note documents a single T cell receptor (beta chain) sequence. Its antigen has not been determined. No base-level quality is on record; no much larger clone is a single base apart. V and J are trimmed by 4 bases and 4 bases, and the gene matches miss 7 bases of the junction. CDR1 and CDR2 are read off the germline V gene as SGHTA and FQGNSA. The CDR3, cysteine through phenylalanine, is 15 amino acids long. The kept DNA is CDR3 alone, 45 bases in frame from the first base. The data belong to a study of cytomegalovirus exposure and HLA in healthy donors (dated by TCRdb to 2016 to 2017). Regarding the research as a whole: An earlier analysis of approximately 640 of the donors reported roughly 300 Gb of sequence data and some 120 million unique TCR beta sequences from around 200 million T cells. About five DR-DQ haplotypes were treated as single units for association and clustering because of strong linkage in the cohort. Along with the approximately 700-subject first cohort, a separate validation cohort of over a hundred different subjects was used. HLA typing covered class I and class II loci at four-digit resolution. Across some 400 genotyped donors of the cohort, an average of roughly 250,000 unique TCR beta nucleotide sequences per donor were sequenced, and 15% to 20% of those sequences were non-productive. Using immunosequencing, the study profiled T cell repertoires from around 670 subjects and related those repertoires to cytomegalovirus serostatus. An earlier analysis of approximately 580 of the donors used high-throughput TCR beta sequencing to judge whether each TCR beta V gene segment behaved as functional or pseudogenic. All discovery cohort repertoires had been generated using a single sequencing platform. Typing coverage differed by locus: A, B, C, DRB1 and DQB1 were typed in roughly 620-640 donors, DQA1 in approximately 520, DPA1 in 600 to 610, and DPB1 in about 450. The study aimed to test whether cataloging public T cell receptors could reveal signatures of past pathogen exposure. Donor age, sex, ethnicity and CMV serostatus were compiled alongside the repertoire data. Rather than using new phenotypic data, the later analysis identified candidate immune exposures from TCR beta sequences and from how often those sequences occurred across donors. A later genetic analysis took genome-wide SNP genotypes for about three fifths of the 666 donors and used that subset as a discovery cohort. A later analysis re-analyzed previously published TCR beta repertoires from approximately 700 donors and added high-resolution HLA genotyping to study TCR occurrence patterns. About 280 gigabases of sequencing data and around 85 million unique TCR sequences made up an early release that covered 500 to 650 HLA-typed donors. Of the 398 genotyped donors, 75% to 85% were placed in the genetic ancestry cluster associated with self-reported Caucasian donors. To predict cytomegalovirus infection status, the study brought together high-throughput TCR immunosequencing, statistical association of individual TCRs with disease status, and machine learning.

The library came from the immunoSEQ multiplex PCR assay. A mixture of 60 forward primers for TCR Vbeta segments and 13 reverse primers for TCR Jbeta segments was used in the multiplex PCR. Amplification of the CDR3 region of rearranged TCR beta genes was performed with a multiplex PCR assay on genomic DNA. On the Illumina HiSeq System, the amplified TCR beta libraries were sequenced as 87-base-pair reads. The authors' pipeline ran thus. In a later analysis, tens of millions of unique TCR beta chains were counted across the roughly 700 repertoires, and approximately 11 million of these chains were shared by at least two donors. To remove PCR and sequencing errors, raw reads were error-corrected and collapsed into unique sequences using a nearest-neighbor algorithm that merged closely related sequences. CDR3 sequences were aligned to IMGT reference sequences to assign V, D and J gene segments. Each retained sequence needed at least a six-nucleotide match to both a V gene segment and a J gene segment. Rearrangements were called productive when the CDR3 lacked stop codons and stayed in frame with V and J; all others were non-productive. Following IMGT convention, CDR3 was defined as the stretch from the second conserved V-encoded cysteine to the conserved J-encoded phenylalanine. In an earlier analysis of roughly 580 of the donors, sequences lacking an unambiguous match to a single V gene segment were excluded. In an earlier analysis of around 590 of the donors, a V segment was called functional when productive rearrangements were above 56.7%, and segregating when the standard deviation between donors exceeded 5%. A statistical classification framework was built to diagnose cytomegalovirus status from the catalog of TCR beta chain sequences. In a later analysis, TCR nucleotide sequences were compared against IMGT/GENE-DB human TR gene sequences so that V and J genes could be assigned. Using the TCRdist pipeline, a later analysis assigned CDR3 sequences along with most-parsimonious VDJ recombination scenarios. In a later analysis, every TCR beta chain was defined by the combination of its CDR3 amino acid sequence and its V-gene family, and reads without a unique V-gene family were dropped. In a later analysis, fewer than 650 highly shared, low-generation-probability nucleotide sequences were removed to address suspected cross-contamination and a sequencing artifact. In a later analysis, a clonal expansion index was calculated for each public chain from normalized within-repertoire ranks of inferred template counts. A later analysis computed generation probabilities with a VDJ recombination model fitted to out-of-frame rearrangements, and checked the results against IGoR. Hypergeometric tests were used in a later analysis to score TCR-TCR, TCR-HLA and TCR-CMV co-occurrence, with a repertoire-size bias correction applied to the TCR pairs. In a later analysis, false discovery rates were estimated by permuting HLA or CMV assignments 20 times. In a later analysis, co-occurring TCRs were grouped using DBSCAN, with TCRdist sequence similarity added in when clustering inside HLA-allele-positive subsets. Co-occurrence clustering excluded repertoires with fewer than 30,000 or more than 120,000 public chains, plus five with anomalous nucleotide sharing. What TCRdb holds here is the immuneACCESS table cut down to in-frame rearrangements. Part of the clones is not present; checked against another copy, under half of the missing clones reflect an unresolved V gene, and the others are unexplained. That table supplies the V and J calls and clone size; D and trimming were determined from the DNA. Present in this sample are 100,000 to 150,000 clones, around three quarters of which were seen just once. The leading ten clones occupy about 13% of the sample.

In total, more than 500 healthy bone marrow donors made up the cohort. All cohort members were sampled while nominally healthy, although unrecorded immune exposures were likely present. The donor tested CMV seropositive, placing the donor among the 290 or so seropositive members of the cohort. Each donor provided a peripheral blood sample, and peripheral blood mononuclear cells were used for TCR beta sequencing. The Qiagen DNeasy Blood Extraction Kit was used to extract genomic DNA from the blood cell samples. The paper as a whole reports these results and caveats: Most TCR sequences were observed very rarely across donors, whereas some public TCRs were present in many individuals. Strong co-occurrence of HLA alleles, especially DR and DQ, made assigning TCR associations to individual alleles difficult. According to a later analysis, parvovirus B19, influenza, CMV and Epstein-Barr virus appeared linked to several top co-occurrence clusters. In a later analysis, 15,000 to 20,000 TCR beta sequences were associated with specific HLA alleles at a false discovery rate of 0.05. A later analysis found that HLA-associated TCR beta chains were more clonally expanded and had lower generation probabilities than equally common non-associated chains. In both the original and validation cohorts, the classifier was reported to diagnose cytomegalovirus status with high specificity and sensitivity. According to a later analysis, TCR association rates differed among HLA loci, with DRB1 alleles showing the most associated TCRs and HLA-C alleles showing the fewest. The earlier analysis of some 560 of the donors excluded some 15 rarely observed V segments, including chromosome 9 orphons, because counts were too low. The only immune exposure information available for the cohort was CMV serostatus. Three of the identified cytomegalovirus-associated TCR beta chains were confirmed in vitro to be specific for cytomegalovirus antigens. Some IMGT-functional V segments, including TRBV6-2 and TRBV6-3, could not be distinguished by the 87-base-pair reads and were therefore excluded. The study gave a list of around 170 TCR beta chains associated with cytomegalovirus. Compared with the 666-donor mean, donors in an Asian-associated ancestry cluster had fewer N-insertions in productive TCRs, according to a later genetic analysis. Linkage disequilibrium might explain the correlated functional status among segregating V segments, but an unknown experimental factor could not be ruled out. According to a later analysis, most CMV-associated TCR beta chains appeared to be HLA-restricted, and the HLA associations seemed to be driven largely by CMV exposure. This cohort had only TCR beta chains sequenced, and the lack of alpha or paired-chain data limited which features could be detected. V-gene and J-gene trimming of TCR beta chains was associated with a missense DCLRE1C variant in a later genetic analysis, and the association was replicated in an independent cohort. An earlier analysis of some 590 of the donors showed that most TCR beta V segments appeared in productive rearrangements either about 87% or about 30% of the time, which broadly matched IMGT annotations. Presence/absence analyses assumed roughly uniform sequencing depth across donors, an assumption that may not hold. A further reported finding was that TCR beta sequences accurately predicted the HLA-A and HLA-B alleles for most subjects in the first cohort. A group of highly shared sequence variants was considered likely to be a technical artifact of the sequencing pipeline. The authors suggested that the approach could potentially be generalized to other disease states and immunological phenotypes. Because some donors lacked HLA typing at each locus, the association tests relied only on the typed subset.

The receptor comes from a woman in her thirties or forties in good health and CMV-seropositive. In this chain, TRBV7-2 is recombined with TRBJ2-7, with 10 bases in between that match TRBD2. Sequencing used PBMCs. The DNA is TGTGCCAGCAGCTCCAGGACTAGCGGTCTTTACGAGCAGTACTTC. Translated, this gives CASSSRTSGLYEQYF. With all but the CDR3 taken from the reference TRBV7-2 and TRBJ2-7 genes, the full variable domain is: GAGVSQSPSNKVTEKGKDVELRCDPISGHTALYWYRQSLGQGLEFLIYFQGNSAPDKSGLPSDRFSAERTGGSVSTLTIQRTQQEDSAVYLCASSSRTSGLYEQYFGPGTRLTVT.